This T cell receptor (beta chain) is drawn from a study of T cell responses to AZD1222 COVID-19 vaccine. Whole-study results and caveats: There were repertoire samples only from the period after the peak T cell response. Only five or six AZD1222 recipients were seropositive at baseline.

The table came from immunoSEQ multiplex PCR; TCRdb's copy has only in-frame clones and leaves some out. The sample holds roughly 79,000 clones, more than 75% seen once. In the case of this clone: Antigen unknown.

This CDR3 is built from 15 residues. Germline CDR1 is MDHEN and CDR2 is SYDVKM. Trimming cost V 3 bases and J 6 bases, with 12 bases left between them. V is TRBV28 and J is TRBJ1-6; D gene ambiguous. The receptor's source is an adult in good health. The specimen was peripheral blood, collected on day 0 of AZD1222 vaccination. The chain's CDR3 is CASSFETSANSPLHF. The CDR3 DNA is TGTGCCAGCAGTTTTGAGACATCAGCTAATTCACCCCTCCACTTT.